This T cell receptor (beta chain) originates from a study of OX40 agonist ivuxolimab in advanced cancers. Across the study: Ivuxolimab, an agonistic anti-OX40 (CD134) antibody, was given to patients. Every 2 weeks, ivuxolimab was infused into the patients intravenously at between 0.01 and 10 mg/kg. General observations from the study: Patients who responded partially at 0.1-3.0 mg/kg showed clonal expansion ranking among the lowest.

As to this clone: What it binds is unknown.

CDR1 and CDR2 (germline): LNHDA, SQIVND (reference sequence). CDR3 length: 16 amino acids. The V end lost 2 bases, the J end lost 0 bases, and 12 bases lay between the germline ends. Samples were taken at baseline and on day 1 of cycles 4 and 7. Sequencing was performed with immunoSEQ multiplex PCR; in TCRdb, only in-frame clones are kept and a portion is missing. The sample has 65,000 to 95,000 clones; about 92% are singletons. The chain couples TRBV19 to TRBJ2-3; D tentatively reads TRBD1 or TRBD2 (5 bases each). This material consisted of CD4+ or CD8+ T cells sorted from blood, taken in a trial of the OX40 agonist ivuxolimab. The receptor comes from an adult with an advanced solid tumor such as melanoma, head and neck, liver or kidney cancer. Here the CDR3 reads CASSILGDPSTDTQYF. CDR3 nucleotides: TGTGCCAGTAGTATACTGGGGGACCCTAGCACAGATACGCAGTATTTT.